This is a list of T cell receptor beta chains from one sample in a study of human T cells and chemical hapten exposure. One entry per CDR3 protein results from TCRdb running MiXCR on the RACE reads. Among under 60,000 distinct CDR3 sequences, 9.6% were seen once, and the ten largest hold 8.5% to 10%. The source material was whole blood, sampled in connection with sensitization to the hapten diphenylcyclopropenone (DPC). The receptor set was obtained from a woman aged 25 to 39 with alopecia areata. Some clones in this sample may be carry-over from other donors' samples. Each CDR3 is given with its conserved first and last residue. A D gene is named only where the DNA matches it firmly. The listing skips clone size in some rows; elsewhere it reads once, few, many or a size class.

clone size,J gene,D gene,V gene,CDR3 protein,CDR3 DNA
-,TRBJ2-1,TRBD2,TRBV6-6,CASSYSSGGAYNEQFF,TGTGCCAGCAGTTACTCGTCCGGGGGGGCGTACAATGAGCAGTTCTTC
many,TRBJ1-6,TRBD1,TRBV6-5,CASSYGTGRRSSPLHF,TGTGCCAGCAGTTACGGGACAGGGAGGAGGAGTTCACCCCTCCACTTT
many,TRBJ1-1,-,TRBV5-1,CASSETQNTEAFF,TGCGCCAGCAGCGAGACACAAAACACTGAAGCTTTCTTT
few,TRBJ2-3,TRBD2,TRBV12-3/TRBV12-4,CASSHLPSGGMDTQYF,TGTGCCAGCAGCCACCTCCCGAGCGGGGGCATGGATACGCAGTATTTT
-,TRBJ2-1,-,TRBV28,CASSPSPRPGPYNEQFF,TGTGCCAGCAGTCCGTCCCCCCGTCCGGGGCCCTACAATGAGCAGTTCTTC
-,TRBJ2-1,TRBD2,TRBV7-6,CASSLMPLFSGGAFSYNEQFF,TGTGCCAGCAGCTTAATGCCCCTATTCAGCGGGGGGGCTTTCTCCTACAATGAGCAGTTCTTC
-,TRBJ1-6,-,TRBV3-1,CASSHATARGDSPLHF,TGTGCCAGCAGCCACGCTACCGCCAGGGGAGACTCACCCCTCCACTTT
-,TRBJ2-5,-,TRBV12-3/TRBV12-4,CASSLGSGGSQETQYF,TGTGCCAGCAGTTTAGGGTCAGGGGGGAGCCAAGAGACCCAGTACTTC
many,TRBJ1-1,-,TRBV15,CATSLRMNTEAFF,TGTGCCACCAGCCTCCGGATGAACACTGAAGCTTTCTTT
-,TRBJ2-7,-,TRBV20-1,CSADDAAYEQYF,TGCAGTGCTGACGACGCCGCCTACGAGCAGTACTTC
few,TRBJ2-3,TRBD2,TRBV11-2,CASNMGGSTDTQYF,TGTGCCAGTAACATGGGGGGGAGCACAGATACGCAGTATTTT
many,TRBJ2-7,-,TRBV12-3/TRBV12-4,CASSFQGSYEQYF,TGTGCCAGCAGTTTCCAGGGTAGCTACGAGCAGTACTTC
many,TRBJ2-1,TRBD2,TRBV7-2,CASRLAGGTYNEQFF,TGTGCCAGCAGACTAGCGGGGGGCACATACAATGAGCAGTTCTTC
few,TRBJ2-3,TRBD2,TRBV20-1,CSAPKLAGIADTQYF,TGCAGTGCGCCGAAGCTAGCGGGGATCGCAGATACGCAGTATTTT
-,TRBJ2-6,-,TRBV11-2,CASSLAGSGANVLTF,TGTGCCAGCAGCTTAGCGGGCTCTGGGGCCAACGTCCTGACTTTC
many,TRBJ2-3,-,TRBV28,CASTLPQLVGQADTQYF,TGTGCCAGCACCCTTCCCCAGCTAGTCGGGCAGGCAGATACGCAGTATTTT
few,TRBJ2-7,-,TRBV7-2,CASSLVKISSYEQYF,TGTGCCAGCAGCTTAGTCAAAATAAGCTCCTACGAGCAGTACTTC
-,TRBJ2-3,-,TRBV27,CASSLNRPSTDTQYF,TGTGCCAGCAGTCTCAACCGCCCCAGCACAGATACGCAGTATTTT
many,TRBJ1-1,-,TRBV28,CASRRRGNTEAFF,TGTGCCAGCAGGAGGCGGGGGAACACTGAAGCTTTCTTT
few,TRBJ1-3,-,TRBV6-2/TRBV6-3,CASKDGNAGNTIYF,TGTGCCAGCAAAGACGGGAATGCTGGAAACACCATATATTTT
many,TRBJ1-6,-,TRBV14,CASSQVQGSFNSPLHF,TGTGCCAGCAGCCAAGTACAGGGATCCTTTAATTCACCCCTCCACTTT
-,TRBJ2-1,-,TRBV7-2,CASSPTMYNEQFF,TGTGCCAGCAGCCCGACTATGTACAATGAGCAGTTCTTC
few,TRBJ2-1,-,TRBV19,CASSIGQYNEQFF,TGTGCCAGTAGTATAGGGCAGTACAATGAGCAGTTCTTC
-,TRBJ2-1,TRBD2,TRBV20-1,CSARVTSGGKISSYNEQFF,TGCAGTGCTAGAGTTACTAGCGGGGGTAAAATAAGCTCCTACAATGAGCAGTTCTTC
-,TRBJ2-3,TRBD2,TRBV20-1,CSARDRWSGGDSDTQYF,TGCAGTGCTAGAGATAGATGGAGCGGGGGGGATTCAGATACGCAGTATTTT
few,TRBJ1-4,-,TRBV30,CAVSGVTNEKLFF,TGTGCCGTCTCGGGAGTAACTAATGAAAAACTGTTTTTT
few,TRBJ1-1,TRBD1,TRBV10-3,CAIGTGGTEAFF,TGTGCCATCGGGACAGGGGGCACTGAAGCTTTCTTT
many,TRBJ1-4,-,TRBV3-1,CASSTTAEKLFF,TGTGCCAGCAGTACGACAGCGGAAAAACTGTTTTTT
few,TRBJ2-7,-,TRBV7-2,CASSPTDYEQYF,TGTGCCAGCAGCCCGACGGACTACGAGCAGTACTTC
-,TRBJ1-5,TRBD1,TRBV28,CASNYRGVSNQPQHF,TGTGCCAGCAACTACAGGGGAGTTAGCAATCAGCCCCAGCATTTT
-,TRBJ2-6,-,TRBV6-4,CASSESSSGANVLTF,TGTGCCAGCAGTGAAAGCAGCTCTGGGGCCAACGTCCTGACTTTC
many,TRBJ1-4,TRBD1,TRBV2,CASSGQGNEKLFF,TGTGCCAGCAGTGGACAGGGGAATGAAAAACTGTTTTTT
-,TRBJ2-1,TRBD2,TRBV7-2,CASSLDGGGANAFF,TGTGCCAGCAGCTTAGATGGCGGGGGGGCCAATGCGTTCTTC
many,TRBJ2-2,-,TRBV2,CASKRLYTGELFF,TGTGCCAGCAAGAGACTATACACCGGGGAGCTGTTTTTT
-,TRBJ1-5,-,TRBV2,CASSEGLGRGNQPQHF,TGTGCCAGCAGTGAAGGGTTGGGAAGAGGCAATCAGCCCCAGCATTTT
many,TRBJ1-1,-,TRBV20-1,CSARDTGGPNTEAFF,TGCAGTGCTAGAGACACCGGGGGTCCCAACACTGAAGCTTTCTTT
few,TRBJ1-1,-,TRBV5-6,CASRREGGNTEAFF,TGTGCCAGCAGGCGGGAGGGGGGTAACACTGAAGCTTTCTTT
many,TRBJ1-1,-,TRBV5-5,CASRTGGMNTEAFF,TGTGCCAGCAGGACGGGGGGGATGAACACTGAAGCTTTCTTT
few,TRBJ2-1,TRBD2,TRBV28,CASSSGLAGAVSSYNEQFF,TGTGCCAGCAGTTCGGGACTAGCGGGGGCCGTCTCCTCTTACAATGAGCAGTTCTTC
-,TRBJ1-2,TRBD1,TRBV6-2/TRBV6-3,CASTRTGARRYGYTF,TGTGCCAGCACCAGGACAGGGGCGAGACGCTATGGCTACACCTTC
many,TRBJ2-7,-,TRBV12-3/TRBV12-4,CASSPLRGIEQYF,TGTGCCAGCAGTCCGCTTCGGGGTATCGAGCAGTACTTC
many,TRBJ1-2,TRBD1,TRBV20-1,CSASRTGGYGYTF,TGCAGTGCTAGTCGGACAGGGGGCTATGGCTACACCTTC
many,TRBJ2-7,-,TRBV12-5,CASAPTGDFYEQYF,TGTGCTAGTGCCCCGACAGGAGACTTCTACGAGCAGTACTTC
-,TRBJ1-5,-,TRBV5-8,CASSPDPYGGDQPQHF,TGTGCCAGCAGCCCGGACCCTTATGGGGGCGATCAGCCCCAGCATTTT
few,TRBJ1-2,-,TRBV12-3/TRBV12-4,CASSLGRGNNGDTF,TGTGCCAGCAGTTTGGGCAGGGGTAACAATGGCGACACCTTC
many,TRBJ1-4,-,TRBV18,CASSPTRGLNEKLFF,TGTGCCAGCTCACCAACGAGAGGGCTTAATGAAAAACTGTTTTTT
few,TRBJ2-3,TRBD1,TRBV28,CASSPYRGSTDTQYF,TGTGCCAGCAGTCCATACAGGGGGAGCACAGATACGCAGTATTTT
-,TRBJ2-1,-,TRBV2,CASWSPPNEQFF,TGTGCCAGCTGGTCCCCTCCGAATGAGCAGTTCTTC
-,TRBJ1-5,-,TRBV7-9,CASSLNSNQPQHF,TGTGCCAGCAGCTTAAACAGCAATCAGCCCCAGCATTTT
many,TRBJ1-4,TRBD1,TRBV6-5,CASSYVSRGEKLFF,TGTGCCAGCAGTTACGTCTCCAGGGGGGAAAAACTGTTTTTT
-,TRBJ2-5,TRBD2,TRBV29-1,CSVASGGNQETQYF,TGCAGCGTTGCAAGCGGGGGGAATCAAGAGACCCAGTACTTC
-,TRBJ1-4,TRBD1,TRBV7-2,CASSLTGGRANEKLFF,TGTGCCAGCAGCTTGACAGGGGGCAGAGCTAATGAAAAACTGTTTTTT
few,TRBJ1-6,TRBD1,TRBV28,CASSPSFVRGTAVNSPLHF,TGTGCCAGCAGTCCTTCATTCGTCCGGGGGACAGCGGTCAATTCACCCCTCCACTTT
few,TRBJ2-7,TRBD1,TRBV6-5,CASSYGGQGAYEQYF,TGTGCCAGCAGTTACGGAGGACAGGGCGCCTACGAGCAGTACTTC
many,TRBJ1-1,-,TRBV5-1,CASSALSTGTTEAFF,TGCGCCAGCAGCGCTTTAAGTACAGGGACTACGGAAGCTTTCTTT
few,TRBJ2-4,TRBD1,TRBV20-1,CSAPTGQTLAKNIQYF,TGCAGTGCTCCTACGGGACAGACCCTAGCCAAAAACATTCAGTACTTC
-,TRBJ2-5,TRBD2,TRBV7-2,CASSLSGRGEETQYF,TGTGCCAGCAGCTTATCGGGGCGGGGGGAGGAGACCCAGTACTTC